This T cell receptor beta chain came from a study of blood T cell repertoires in COVID-19. As for the study in general: Whether acute or convalescent, the COVID-19 samples came from the United States, Italy and Spain.

Profiling relied on immunoSEQ multiplex PCR, and the TCRdb table lists in-frame clones only, not all of them. Of some 190,000 clones in the sample, around 80% are singletons; the top ten hold around 15%. The CDR3 totals 13 residues. Germline V gives CDR1 MNHNY, CDR2 SVGAGI (reference sequence). The V and J ends lost 8 bases and 4 bases, in that order; junction bases with no gene match: 8. Within 2 weeks of study entry, exposed participants had contacted a PCR-confirmed or clinician-diagnosed COVID-19 case. The receptor comes from a man aged 60 to 69 who had been exposed to COVID-19. Sequencing was done on a sample of PBMCs or T cells enriched from blood (not recorded which). The chain employs TRBV6-6 and TRBJ2-7, with 7 bases that match TRBD2. DNA of the CDR3: TGTGCCAGCGCGCGGGGGACGGAGTACGAGCAGTACTTC. This encodes CASARGTEYEQYF.